This TCR beta chain is from a study of OX40 agonist ivuxolimab in advanced cancers. For the study in its entirety: Ivuxolimab was a fully human IgG2 agonistic monoclonal antibody targeting the costimulatory receptor OX40 (CD134). Intravenous ivuxolimab was administered to patients every 2 weeks at six dose levels: 0.01, 0.1, 0.3, 1.5, 3 and 10 mg/kg. Among the roughly 52 dose-escalation patients, 19 had hepatocellular carcinoma, approximately 15 melanoma, 9 renal cell carcinoma and 9 head and neck cancer. A male proportion of around 83% and a mean age of around 60 years, ranging from about 20 to 85, were recorded for the dose-escalation cohort. Patients were allowed to have had prior anti-PD-1, anti-PD-L1 or anti-CTLA-4 therapy, and roughly two fifths of the dose-escalation patients had been treated with checkpoint inhibitors. Partial responses were achieved by three dose-escalation patients, of whom one had hepatocellular carcinoma and two had cutaneous melanoma. The point of sequencing TCRbeta in the periphery was to test whether ivuxolimab changed TCR sequence diversity and drove clonal T-cell expansion. The paper reports the monotherapy dose-escalation portion (N = 52 patients) of the phase I ivuxolimab trial.

The trial excluded patients who had a history of autoimmune disease or who were on systemic immunosuppression. In every dose cohort, peripheral blood was drawn for TCR sequencing at baseline, cycle 4 day 1, and cycle 7 day 1. Samples came from an open-label, multicenter, first-in-human phase I dose-escalation trial of ivuxolimab. Adults with locally advanced or metastatic head and neck squamous cell, hepatocellular, melanoma or renal cell carcinoma were enrolled in the trial. CD4+ and CD8+ T cells were sorted separately from peripheral blood before TCR sequencing. Paper-wide results and their limitations: Low levels of normalized T-cell clonal expansion were also seen in some patients who did not respond. In partial responders in the 0.1-3.0 mg/kg groups, normalized peripheral clonal expansion was found to be among the lowest, especially among CD8+ T cells. The antigen specificity of the clonally expanded peripheral T cells was not determined. After ivuxolimab, CD8+ T cells had more expanded clones than CD4+ T cells on average. At doses of 0.1 to 3.0 mg/kg, clonal expansion of both CD4+ and CD8+ blood T cells was observed from baseline to week 6.

For sequencing of the TCRbeta CDR3 region, genomic DNA was extracted from the sorted cells. TCRbeta CDR3 regions were sequenced using the immunoSEQ Assay. Sourced from immuneACCESS, this table was stored by TCRdb with only in-frame sequences that have V and J called. A share of the clones is absent; for the studies checked, an unresolved V gene accounts for under half, and the remainder has no known explanation. The table for this sample lists 50,000 to 65,000 clones; 80% to 90% of them were counted only once. The top ten constitute 2.5% to 3% of the sample. Inclusive of the bounding cysteine and phenylalanine, the CDR3 is 13 residues long. The read is trimmed to its CDR3 DNA, 39 bases read in frame from base 1. As encoded in the germline V gene (reference sequence), CDR1 is GTSNPN while CDR2 is SVGIG. V is reduced by 1 base and J by 1 base, leaving a spacing of 6 bases between them. Points on this clone: Its antigen has not been determined. No quality values exist for individual bases; no much larger clone is one base distant.

This sequence uses TRBV30 and TRBJ2-3; the D gene assignment is ambiguous. This TCR was sampled from an adult with an advanced solid tumor such as melanoma, head and neck, liver or kidney cancer. Specimen: CD4+ or CD8+ T cells sorted from blood, collected in a trial of the OX40 agonist ivuxolimab. The CDR3 sequence is CAWSDGGTDTQYF. The DNA reads TGTGCCTGGAGTGATGGGGGCACAGATACGCAGTATTTT.